This entry concerns a single T cell receptor beta chain. The CDR3 consists of 15 residues. The germline V and J ends were trimmed by 3 bases and 4 bases, with 15 bases remaining between them. Per germline, CDR1 LNHNV and CDR2 YYDKDF (reference sequence). This specimen comes from a study of blood T cell repertoires in COVID-19. Only in-frame clones appear in the TCRdb table, and some are missing; sequencing was by immunoSEQ multiplex PCR. Of fewer than 350,000 clones detected, approximately 91% appear once; the ten largest clones hold about 2.3%. The sequencing sample was made of PBMCs or T cells enriched from blood (not recorded which). The gene calls are TRBV15 and TRBJ1-2; the D gene is possibly TRBD1 (5 bases). The clonotype comes from a woman aged 40 to 55 with acute COVID-19. CDR3 loop: CATSSRVRGTYGYTF. DNA of the CDR3: TGTGCCACCAGCAGTCGTGTAAGGGGCACCTATGGCTACACCTTC.